Listed below are T cell receptor beta chains from one sample, sequenced in a study of liver allograft versus peripheral blood T cells. Each CDR3 protein is one row after TCRdb ran MiXCR on the reads. The repertoire holds several thousand distinct CDR3 sequences, with roughly a sixth as singletons. The source of these receptors is a human patient who had a liver transplant. The graft donor may have given rise to some T cells. Each CDR3 is given with its conserved first and last residue. Fields, in order: clone size, D gene, V gene, J gene, CDR3 DNA, CDR3 protein. D genes are given only for firm matches. Not all rows give a size; the values are once, few, many and, for expanded clones, a class.

clone_size: medium-sized; d_call: TRBD1; v_call: TRBV19; j_call: TRBJ1-2; cdr3_nt: TGTGCCAGTAGTAGATACTCATTCTCCGGGACAGGGGGCACTTACTATGGCTACACCTTC; cdr3_aa: CASSRYSFSGTGGTYYGYTF
clone_size: medium-sized; d_call: -; v_call: TRBV19; j_call: TRBJ2-3; cdr3_nt: TGTGCCAGTAGTATAGTTGCAGTAGGCACAGATACGCAGTATTTT; cdr3_aa: CASSIVAVGTDTQYF
clone_size: -; d_call: TRBD2; v_call: TRBV5-4; j_call: TRBJ2-1; cdr3_nt: TGTGCCAGCAGCTTGGCGGGAGGCCACAATGAGCAGTTCTTC; cdr3_aa: CASSLAGGHNEQFF
clone_size: many; d_call: -; v_call: TRBV19; j_call: TRBJ1-1; cdr3_nt: TGTGCCAGTAGTATCACAGACAGATTTTTGAACACTGAAGCTTTCTTT; cdr3_aa: CASSITDRFLNTEAFF
clone_size: -; d_call: -; v_call: TRBV20-1; j_call: TRBJ2-7; cdr3_nt: TGCAGTGCTAGCTCCGAGCAGTACTTC; cdr3_aa: CSASSEQYF
clone_size: medium-sized; d_call: TRBD2; v_call: TRBV19; j_call: TRBJ2-2; cdr3_nt: TGTGCCAGTAGTTATCCTAGCGGGGAGACTTCCACCGGGGAGCTGTTTTTT; cdr3_aa: CASSYPSGETSTGELFF
clone_size: medium-sized; d_call: -; v_call: TRBV18; j_call: TRBJ1-2; cdr3_nt: TGTGCCAGCTCACCCAATATAGAGGGAGACTCCTATGGCTACACCTTC; cdr3_aa: CASSPNIEGDSYGYTF
clone_size: medium-sized; d_call: TRBD2; v_call: TRBV28; j_call: TRBJ2-1; cdr3_nt: TGTGCCAGCGAAAGAATAGCGGGTCTTAACAATGAGCAGTTCTTC; cdr3_aa: CASERIAGLNNEQFF
clone_size: many; d_call: -; v_call: TRBV28; j_call: TRBJ2-3; cdr3_nt: TGTGCCAGCAGTTTAACCTTTGGGCGAGCGGATACGCAGTATTTT; cdr3_aa: CASSLTFGRADTQYF
clone_size: -; d_call: TRBD2; v_call: TRBV25-1; j_call: TRBJ2-6; cdr3_nt: TGTGCCAGCACTGGGCTAGCGGGGGCTGGGGCCAACGTCCTGACTTTC; cdr3_aa: CASTGLAGAGANVLTF
clone_size: many; d_call: -; v_call: TRBV5-4; j_call: TRBJ2-1; cdr3_nt: TGTGCCAGCAGCCTCGACCCCTACAATGAGCAGTTCTTC; cdr3_aa: CASSLDPYNEQFF
clone_size: -; d_call: -; v_call: TRBV30; j_call: TRBJ2-5; cdr3_nt: TGTGCCTGGAGTACTTGGGAGACCCAGTACTTC; cdr3_aa: CAWSTWETQYF
clone_size: -; d_call: -; v_call: TRBV28; j_call: TRBJ2-7; cdr3_nt: TGTGCCAGCACCCGGGCAGGGGACACCTACGAGCAGTACTTC; cdr3_aa: CASTRAGDTYEQYF
clone_size: few; d_call: TRBD1; v_call: TRBV20-1; j_call: TRBJ1-1; cdr3_nt: TGCAGTGTACCGGACAGGCAGAACACTGAAGCTTTCTTT; cdr3_aa: CSVPDRQNTEAFF
clone_size: few; d_call: TRBD1; v_call: TRBV7-3; j_call: TRBJ2-7; cdr3_nt: TGTGCCAGCAGCTTCGGGACAGGGTCCGAGCAGTACTTC; cdr3_aa: CASSFGTGSEQYF
clone_size: medium-sized; d_call: -; v_call: TRBV7-2; j_call: TRBJ1-4; cdr3_nt: TGTGCCAGCAGCTTAGACGGAATAGATGAAAAACTGTTTTTT; cdr3_aa: CASSLDGIDEKLFF
clone_size: medium-sized; d_call: -; v_call: TRBV19; j_call: TRBJ1-4; cdr3_nt: TGTGCCAGTAGTATTCGGGGGGGTGGTGATGAACTGTTTTTT; cdr3_aa: CASSIRGGGDELFF
clone_size: few; d_call: -; v_call: TRBV12-3/TRBV12-4; j_call: TRBJ1-6; cdr3_nt: TGTGCCAGCAGTTTGGGCCTCGGGGGGGTTTCACCCCTCCACTTT; cdr3_aa: CASSLGLGGVSPLHF
clone_size: -; d_call: -; v_call: TRBV20-1; j_call: TRBJ1-6; cdr3_nt: TGCAGTGCTTCGACAGGCGTCAATTCACCCCTCCACTTT; cdr3_aa: CSASTGVNSPLHF
clone_size: many; d_call: -; v_call: TRBV28; j_call: TRBJ1-1; cdr3_nt: TGTGCCAGCAGTTTTGGGGGCCCTGAAGCTTTCTTT; cdr3_aa: CASSFGGPEAFF
clone_size: few; d_call: TRBD2; v_call: TRBV5-3; j_call: TRBJ2-1; cdr3_nt: TGTGCCAGAAGCTTGGCCCCTACAGGACTAGCGGGTGGACGGGGGGGGAATGAGCAGTTCTTC; cdr3_aa: CARSLAPTGLAGGRGGNEQFF
clone_size: medium-sized; d_call: -; v_call: TRBV18; j_call: TRBJ1-4; cdr3_nt: TGTGCCAGCTCACCACCGTTCGGGGGGAATGAAAAACTGTTTTTT; cdr3_aa: CASSPPFGGNEKLFF
clone_size: medium-sized; d_call: TRBD2; v_call: TRBV27; j_call: TRBJ2-1; cdr3_nt: TGTGCCAGCAGTTTGCGGCGGGAGCGCTCCTACAATGAGCAGTTCTTC; cdr3_aa: CASSLRRERSYNEQFF
clone_size: medium-sized; d_call: TRBD2; v_call: TRBV28; j_call: TRBJ2-7; cdr3_nt: TGTGCCAGCATCGAGAGGCCTAGCGGCTACGAGCAGTACTTC; cdr3_aa: CASIERPSGYEQYF
clone_size: many; d_call: TRBD2; v_call: TRBV7-3; j_call: TRBJ2-2; cdr3_nt: TGTGCCAGCAGCTTGAGGACTAGCGGGAGAACCGGGGAGCTGTTTTTT; cdr3_aa: CASSLRTSGRTGELFF
clone_size: few; d_call: -; v_call: TRBV5-1; j_call: TRBJ2-2; cdr3_nt: TGCGCCAGCAGCTTGGAGGTAGCTGTCACCGGGGAGCTGTTTTTT; cdr3_aa: CASSLEVAVTGELFF
clone_size: -; d_call: TRBD1; v_call: TRBV7-9; j_call: TRBJ1-1; cdr3_nt: TGTGCCAGCAGCTCGAGAGACAGGGGAAGAACTGAAGCTTTCTTT; cdr3_aa: CASSSRDRGRTEAFF
clone_size: many; d_call: -; v_call: TRBV6-1; j_call: TRBJ1-1; cdr3_nt: TGTGCCCGCTGCCCGGAATGGGGGCGGGATGAAGCTTTCTTT; cdr3_aa: CARCPEWGRDEAFF
clone_size: -; d_call: TRBD2; v_call: TRBV5-1; j_call: TRBJ2-3; cdr3_nt: TGCGCCAGCAGCTTACTGACTAGCGGAAGCACAGATACGCAGTATTTT; cdr3_aa: CASSLLTSGSTDTQYF
clone_size: -; d_call: TRBD2; v_call: TRBV11-2; j_call: TRBJ2-3; cdr3_nt: TGTGCCAGCAGCTTAGAAAAAAGGACTAGTGGGTTTGAGGATACGCAGTATTTT; cdr3_aa: CASSLEKRTSGFEDTQYF
clone_size: few; d_call: -; v_call: TRBV11-3; j_call: TRBJ2-7; cdr3_nt: TGTGCCAGCAGCTTAGGGTCAGACTACGAGCAGTACTTC; cdr3_aa: CASSLGSDYEQYF
clone_size: few; d_call: TRBD2; v_call: TRBV7-3; j_call: TRBJ2-3; cdr3_nt: TGTGCCAGCAGCGCGGGACTAGCGGGAAACACAGATACGCAGTATTTT; cdr3_aa: CASSAGLAGNTDTQYF
clone_size: -; d_call: -; v_call: TRBV25-1; j_call: TRBJ2-5; cdr3_nt: TGTGCCAGCAGTGAACCAATAAGAGAGACCCAGTACTTC; cdr3_aa: CASSEPIRETQYF